One and the same sample provided the 29 T cell receptor beta chains below, sequenced in a study of blood T cell repertoires in COVID-19. Measured with immunoSEQ multiplex PCR; TCRdb has only the in-frame clones, and not every one. Altogether about 170,000 clones are present, roughly 91% being singletons, with the ten largest covering roughly 4.5%. What was sequenced was peripheral blood. Source of these receptors: a young man with COVID-19, enrolled during active disease.

V is TRBV5-4 and J is TRBJ2-7; no clear D. CDR1 and CDR2 (germline): SGHNT, YYREEE (reference sequence). The CDR3 is made up of 16 amino acids. V was trimmed by 5 bases and J by 2 bases, leaving 20 bases between them. CDR3 loop: CASSFYDSGLTYEQYF. The CDR3 DNA reads as TGTGCCAGCAGTTTTTACGACTCCGGGTTAACCTACGAGCAGTACTTC.

This chain uses TRBV30 with TRBJ2-4; D uncertain. The CDR3 extends over 12 amino acids. Trimming removed 0 bases at V and 7 bases at J, with 7 bases between. CDR1 and CDR2 from the germline V gene are GTSNPN and SVGIG (reference sequence). CDR3 protein: CAWSVSGNIQYF. The CDR3 nucleotides read TGTGCCTGGAGTGTATCGGGTAACATTCAGTACTTC.

The gene calls are TRBV13 and TRBJ1-2, with D possibly being TRBD1 (6 bases). Looked up from germline, CDR1 is PRHDT and CDR2 is FYEKMQ (reference sequence). This CDR3 is 15 amino acids long. V was clipped by 2 bases and J by 4 bases, with 14 bases between them. CDR3 bases: TGTGCCAGCAGCTTAAGTCCACGGGACACCTATGGCTACACCTTC. Its protein is CASSLSPRDTYGYTF. Full variable domain (outside the CDR3, taken from reference TRBV13 and TRBJ1-2): AAGVIQSPRHLIKEKRETATLKCYPIPRHDTVYWYQQGPGQDPQFLISFYEKMQSDKGSIPDRFSAQQFSDYHSELNMSSLELGDSALYFCASSLSPRDTYGYTFGSGTRLTVV.

The chain carries TRBV18 and TRBJ2-2; 8 bases fit TRBD2. Germline CDR1 and CDR2: KGHSH and LQKENI. CDR3 length: 15 residues. V lost 4 bases, J lost 2 bases, and 3 bases stayed unmatched. The CDR3 region has the DNA TGTGCCAGCTCACGACTAGCGAGAAACACCGGGGAGCTGTTTTTT. Protein sequence: CASSRLARNTGELFF. Full variable domain (remainder filled in from reference TRBV18 and TRBJ2-2): NAGVMQNPRHLVRRRGQEARLRCSPMKGHSHVYWYRQLPEEGLKFMVYLQKENIIDESGMPKERFSAEFPKEGPSILRIQQVVRGDSAAYFCASSRLARNTGELFFGEGSRLTVL.

Only a few counts were recorded for this clone. The chain links TRBV7-8 to TRBJ1-5, with D perhaps matching TRBD1 (5 bases). Germline CDR1 and CDR2: SGHVS and FQNEAQ. The CDR3 is 14 residues long. Trimming took off 5 bases at V and 1 base at J, with 9 bases between the two ends. In DNA, the CDR3 is TGTGCCAGCAGCCGGGGGGGGAGCAATCAGCCCCAGCATTTT. Amino acid sequence: CASSRGGSNQPQHF.

The genes are TRBV27 and TRBJ2-1, with 12 nucleotides matching TRBD2. Trimming removed 5 bases from V and 7 bases from J; junction bases left unmatched: 6. This CDR3 has 15 amino acids. CDR1 and CDR2 from the germline V gene are MNHEY and SMNVEV (reference sequence). The CDR3 sequence: CASSAGLAGWNEQFF. DNA of the CDR3: TGTGCCAGCAGTGCCGGACTAGCGGGATGGAATGAGCAGTTCTTC.

The rearrangement uses TRBV6-4 and TRBJ2-2; 7 positions match TRBD1. V lost 2 bases and J lost 7; bases outside the gene matches: 4. The CDR3 contains 14 residues. Germline values: CDR1 MRHNA, CDR2 SNTAGT. The CDR3, as DNA: TGTGCCAGCAGTGACGAGGGGGCGAACGGGGAGCTGTTTTTT. This translates into CASSDEGANGELFF.

This chain joins TRBV5-5 and TRBJ1-5; 8 bases line up with TRBD1. Unmatched junction bases numbered 3, after V lost 2 bases and J lost 2 bases. The V gene's germline CDR1 is SGHKS and CDR2 YYEKEE (reference sequence). This CDR3 comprises 15 residues. In nucleotides, the CDR3 is TGTGCCAGCAGCTTTGACAGGGGCGGCAATCAGCCCCAGCATTTT. Translated, it gives CASSFDRGGNQPQHF.

V usage is TRBV29-1 and J usage is TRBJ1-3; 8 nucleotides match TRBD1. The CDR3 consists of 14 residues. The V gene end was trimmed by 6 bases and the J gene end by 2 bases; junction bases not matched to a gene: 6. Per germline, CDR1 SQVTM and CDR2 ANQGSEA. CDR3 region: CSVLKTGAGNTIYF. The CDR3 DNA reads as TGCAGCGTCCTTAAGACAGGGGCTGGAAACACCATATATTTT. The full variable domain, with the rest looked up from reference TRBV29-1 and TRBJ1-3, is SAVISQKPSRDICQRGTSLTIQCQVDSQVTMMFWYRQQPGQSLTLIATANQGSEATYESGFVIDKFPISRPNLTFSTLTVSNMSPEDSSIYLCSVLKTGAGNTIYFGEGSWLTVV.

J is TRBJ1-5 and V is TRBV23-1, with a tentative D call TRBD1 (6 bases). TRBV23-1 is designated an ORF whose function remains uncertain. CDR3 length: 16 residues. Trimming removed 0 bases at V and 4 bases at J, with 13 bases between. CDR3 loop: CASSQSWQGKNQPQHF. In DNA form, the CDR3 reads TGCGCCAGCAGTCAATCTTGGCAGGGGAAAAATCAGCCCCAGCATTTT.

This clone was detected once. The chain couples TRBV21-1 to TRBJ1-2; the table gives TRBD1 as D, unverified against the DNA. TRBV21-1 is a recognized pseudogene. The CDR3 covers 14 residues. Here the CDR3 DNA reads TGTGCCAGCAGCTCACGGGGGACAGGGCCTGGCTACACCTTC. As protein: CASSSRGTGPGYTF.

This rearrangement joins TRBV7-6 to TRBJ2-7, with a weak D call TRBD2 (6 bases). Between the trimmed V and J ends, which lost 0 bases and 2 bases, there was a span of 11 bases. Germline loops: CDR1 SGHVS, CDR2 FNYEAQ. There are 15 residues in the CDR3. In DNA form, the CDR3 reads TGTGCCAGCAGCTTAGCCCCTAGCGTTGCCTACGAGCAGTACTTC. It specifies CASSLAPSVAYEQYF.

The genes are TRBV28 and TRBJ2-7, with 8 positions matching TRBD1. The CDR3 is made up of 16 amino acids. V dropped 4 bases and J dropped 0; count of bases not matched to a gene: 8. Per the germline V gene, CDR1 is MDHEN and CDR2 is SYDVKM. CDR3 region: CASSSPRGQSSYEQYF. In DNA form, the CDR3 reads TGTGCCAGCAGTTCCCCCAGGGGGCAGAGCTCCTACGAGCAGTACTTC.

The rearrangement uses TRBV6-2 or TRBV6-3 and TRBJ2-5, with 7 bases fitting TRBD1. CDR3 length: 14 amino acids. CDR1 MNHEY and CDR2 SVGEGT come from the germline V gene. J was trimmed by 1 base and V by 2 bases; bases with no gene match: 1. The DNA of the CDR3 is TGTGCCAGCAGTTACCGACAGGGCCAAGAGACCCAGTACTTC. It specifies CASSYRQGQETQYF.

CDR3 sequence reads: CASSLGHRNTEAFF. In DNA form, the CDR3 reads TGTGCCAGCAGTTTAGGCCACAGGAACACTGAAGCTTTCTTT. The chain recombines TRBV28 with TRBJ1-1; the D is unclear. CDR1 is MDHEN, CDR2 SYDVKM, per germline. This CDR3 spans 14 amino acids. Trimming shortened V by 2 bases and J by 1 base, and 8 bases separated the two germline ends.

The sample holds a few counts of this clone. The gene calls are TRBV3-1 (or the pseudogene TRBV3-2) and TRBJ2-2; D is ambiguous. CDR3 length: 15 amino acids. Trimming took off 3 bases at V and 3 bases at J, with 11 bases between the two ends. Germline loops: CDR1 LGHDT, CDR2 YNNKEL (reference sequence). This chain's CDR3 is CASSQTTPHTGELFF. CDR3 nucleotides: TGTGCCAGCAGCCAGACAACGCCACACACCGGGGAGCTGTTTTTT.

This clone was picked up a small number of times. The chain links TRBV7-3 to TRBJ2-2; 8 bases map to TRBD2. This CDR3 comprises 16 residues. J lost 6 bases, V lost 6 bases, and 12 bases had no gene match. Looked up from germline, CDR1 is SGHTA and CDR2 is FQGTGA. CDR3 region: CASRATAGDLPGELFF. The CDR3 DNA reads as TGTGCCAGCAGGGCTACAGCGGGAGATCTTCCCGGGGAGCTGTTTTTT.

Concerning this clone: One end of the junction varies from germline; a read error may be responsible. The J gene is TRBJ1-3, the V gene TRBV7-7; D is undetermined. CDR3 length: 16 amino acids. Germline CDR1 SSHAT, CDR2 FNYEAQ (reference sequence). The CDR3 loop is CASSLGPGSSGNTIYF. In DNA form, the CDR3 reads TGTGCTAGCAGCTTAGGCCCGGGGAGCTCTGGAAACACCATATATTTT. Drawing the rest from reference TRBV7-7 and TRBJ1-3, the complete variable domain is GAGVSQSPRYKVTKRGQDVTLRCDPISSHATLYWYQQALGQGPEFLTYFNYEAQPDKSGLPSDRFSAERPEGSISTLTIQRTEQRDSAMYRCASSLGPGSSGNTIYFGEGSWLTVV.

V gene TRBV18 combines with J gene TRBJ2-7; D might be TRBD2 (5 bases). Germline V gives CDR1 KGHSH, CDR2 LQKENI. The V gene lost 6 bases and the J gene lost 9 bases, with 24 bases spanning the gap. The CDR3 contains 15 residues. In nucleotides, the CDR3 is TGTGCCAGCTCCCCTAGACCCGCTGCCCCCGAGGGGCAGTACTTC. This sequence encodes CASSPRPAAPEGQYF.

This chain joins TRBV2 and TRBJ2-7, with 13 bases fitting TRBD2. This CDR3 contains 13 residues. The junction had 0 bases not matched to a gene; V was cut back by 6 bases and J by 4 bases. CDR1 is SNHLY and CDR2 is FYNNEI in the germline V gene. CDR3 loop: CASRTSGGYEQYF. The CDR3 DNA reads as TGTGCCAGCAGGACTAGCGGGGGGTACGAGCAGTACTTC.

The chain has TRBV2 and TRBJ2-1, with 9 bases matching TRBD2. The CDR3 is 15 amino acids. V dropped 8 bases and J dropped 7; count of bases not matched to a gene: 12. Germline loops: CDR1 SNHLY, CDR2 FYNNEI. CDR3 sequence (DNA): TGTGCCAGCGGCCCGGAAGTAGCGGGAGTAAATGAGCAGTTCTTC. This sequence encodes CASGPEVAGVNEQFF.

The rearrangement links TRBV30 to TRBJ2-7; 9 positions agree with TRBD1. The V segment lost 3 bases and the J segment 7 bases; nucleotides outside the gene matches: 4. This CDR3 spans 12 amino acids. Germline V gene lookup returns CDR1 GTSNPN and CDR2 SVGIG (reference sequence). CDR3 nucleotides: TGTGCCTGGAGGCAGACAGGGGGGGAGCAGTACTTC. Protein: CAWRQTGGEQYF.

J is TRBJ2-5 and V is TRBV9; 7 bases fit TRBD2. Per germline, CDR1 SGDLS and CDR2 YYNGEE. This CDR3 comprises 14 residues. The junction had 4 bases not matched to a gene; V was cut back by 1 base and J by 4 bases. As DNA, the CDR3 is TGTGCCAGCAGCGTAAAAATAGCGGGAGAGACCCAGTACTTC. This gives the protein CASSVKIAGETQYF.

The chain has TRBV4-2 and TRBJ2-3, with TRBD1 matching 7 bases. V lost 0 bases to trimming and J lost 2 bases; unmatched junction nucleotides: 5. The CDR3 runs 16 residues. Germline loops: CDR1 LGHNA, CDR2 YNFKEQ. This CDR3 is CASSQDLGGDTDTQYF. In DNA, the CDR3 is TGTGCCAGCAGCCAAGATCTAGGGGGCGACACAGATACGCAGTATTTT.

The chain uses TRBV9 and TRBJ2-2; 10 nucleotides align to TRBD2. The CDR3 covers 16 residues. V shed 4 bases and J 4 bases; nucleotides not matched to a gene: 7. The germline V gene encodes CDR1 SGDLS and CDR2 YYNGEE. The CDR3 DNA sequence: TGTGCCAGCAGCACTAGCGGGATTCGCCCCACCGGGGAGCTGTTTTTT. It translates to CASSTSGIRPTGELFF.

This chain links TRBV21-1 with TRBJ2-3; the tabulated D call, TRBD2, remains unverified against the DNA. TRBV21-1 is a listed pseudogene. The CDR3 sequence is 13 residues long. The chain's CDR3 is CASGTSSSDTQYF. CDR3 bases: TGTGCCAGCGGGACTAGCAGTTCAGATACGCAGTATTTT.

This rearrangement joins TRBV30 to TRBJ1-2, with 9 bases matching TRBD1. This CDR3 contains 13 residues. Germline trimming cut 2 bases from V and 8 bases from J; bases unmatched to any gene: 6. CDR1 and CDR2 from the germline V gene are GTSNPN and SVGIG (reference sequence). DNA for the CDR3: TGTGCCTGGAGTCTACAGGGGGCCGTGGGCTACACCTTC. This translates into CAWSLQGAVGYTF.

The chain couples TRBV10-3 to TRBJ1-1; D uncertain. Germline values: CDR1 ENHRY, CDR2 SYGVKD. Trimming took 0 bases from V and 3 from J, leaving 8 bases between them. The CDR3 length is 14 residues. The CDR3 coding sequence is TGTGCCATCAGTGAGTCGGAGGGCTACACTGAAGCTTTCTTT. Its protein product is CAISESEGYTEAFF.

For this clone: The junction departs from germline at one end; a sequencing error may be responsible. The rearrangement joins TRBV7-9 to TRBJ2-1; a weak D match, TRBD2 (6 bases). This CDR3 has 15 amino acids. The germline CDR1 and CDR2 sequences are SEHNR and FQNEAQ (reference sequence). The CDR3 coding sequence is TGTGCCAGCAGCTCCTATAGCGGCTCCTACAATGAACAGTTCTTC. It translates to CASSSYSGSYNEQFF.